This T cell receptor beta chain was captured by sequencing in a study of T cells in Graves' hyperthyroidism and ophthalmopathy. Overall study findings and caveats: Blood also contained most expanded thyroid clonotypes above 0.001.

Researchers took RNA transcripts and amplified the TCR beta CDR3 regions from them. The TCR CDR3 first-round RT-PCR relied on the HTBI primer set. MiXCR, applied by TCRdb to the multiplex PCR reads, yields one record per CDR3 protein. The data contain 600,000 to 900,000 distinct CDR3 sequences, around 15% of them seen just once; the ten biggest clones take up around 7.7%. Diagnoses rested on clinical symptoms, serum thyroxine and TRAb, thyroid ultrasound and orbital computed tomography. Roughly 10 ml of fresh peripheral blood supplied the PBMCs. Germline CDR1 reads SGHRS; CDR2 reads YFSETQ. The V and J ends lost 3 bases and 5 bases, in that order; junction bases with no gene match: 3. The CDR3 is 15 residues long. This clonotype has at least ten counts. Its target is unknown.

The rearrangement links TRBV5-1 to TRBJ2-3; 13 nucleotides line up with TRBD2. This receptor was obtained from a man aged 18-30 years with Graves' hyperthyroidism. Sample: blood. DNA for the CDR3: TGCGCCAGCAGCTGGGGACTAGCGGGAAGAGATACGCAGTATTTT. It codes for CASSWGLAGRDTQYF. The full variable domain, with the rest looked up from reference TRBV5-1 and TRBJ2-3, is KAGVTQTPRYLIKTRGQQVTLSCSPISGHRSVSWYQQTPGQGLQFLFEYFSETQRNKGNFPGRFSGRQFSNSRSEMNVSTLELGDSALYLCASSWGLAGRDTQYFGPGTRLTVL.